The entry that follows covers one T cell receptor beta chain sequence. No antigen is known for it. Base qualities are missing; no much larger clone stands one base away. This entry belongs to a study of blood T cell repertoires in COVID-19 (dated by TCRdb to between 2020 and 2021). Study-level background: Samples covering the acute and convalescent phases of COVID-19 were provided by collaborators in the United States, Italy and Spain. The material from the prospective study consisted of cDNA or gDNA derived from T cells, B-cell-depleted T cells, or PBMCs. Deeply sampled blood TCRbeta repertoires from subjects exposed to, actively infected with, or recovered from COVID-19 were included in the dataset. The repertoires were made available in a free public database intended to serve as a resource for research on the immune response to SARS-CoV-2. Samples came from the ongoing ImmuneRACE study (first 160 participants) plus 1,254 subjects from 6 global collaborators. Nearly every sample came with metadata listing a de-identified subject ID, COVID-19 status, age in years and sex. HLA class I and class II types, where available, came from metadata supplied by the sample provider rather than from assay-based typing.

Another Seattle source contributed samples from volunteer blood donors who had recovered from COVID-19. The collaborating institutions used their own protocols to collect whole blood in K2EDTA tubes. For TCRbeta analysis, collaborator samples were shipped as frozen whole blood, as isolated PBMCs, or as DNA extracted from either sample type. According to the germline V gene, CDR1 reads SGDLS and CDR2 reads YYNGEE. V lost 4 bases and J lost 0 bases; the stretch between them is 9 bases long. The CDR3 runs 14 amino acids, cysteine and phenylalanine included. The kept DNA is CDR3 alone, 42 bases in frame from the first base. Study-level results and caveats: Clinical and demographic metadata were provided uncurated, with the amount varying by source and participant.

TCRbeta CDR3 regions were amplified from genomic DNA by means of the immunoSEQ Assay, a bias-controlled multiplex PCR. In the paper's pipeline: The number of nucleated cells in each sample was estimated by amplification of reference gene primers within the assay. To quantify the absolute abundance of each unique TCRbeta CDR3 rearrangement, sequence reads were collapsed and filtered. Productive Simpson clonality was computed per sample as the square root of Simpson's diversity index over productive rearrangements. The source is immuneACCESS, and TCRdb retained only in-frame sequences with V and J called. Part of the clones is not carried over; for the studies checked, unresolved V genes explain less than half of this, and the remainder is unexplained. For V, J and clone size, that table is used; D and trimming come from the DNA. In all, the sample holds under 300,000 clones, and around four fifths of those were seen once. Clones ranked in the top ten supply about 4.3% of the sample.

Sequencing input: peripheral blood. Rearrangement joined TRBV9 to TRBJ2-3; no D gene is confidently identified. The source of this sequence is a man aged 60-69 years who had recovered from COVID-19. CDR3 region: CASSSALSTDTQYF. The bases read TGTGCCAGCAGCTCTGCACTAAGCACAGATACGCAGTATTTT. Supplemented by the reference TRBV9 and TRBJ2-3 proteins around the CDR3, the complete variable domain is DSGVTQTPKHLITATGQRVTLRCSPRSGDLSVYWYQQSLDQGLQFLIQYYNGEERAKGNILERFSAQQFPDLHSELNLSSLELGDSALYFCASSSALSTDTQYFGPGTRLTVL.